This TCR beta chain originates from a study of T cell responses to AZD1222 COVID-19 vaccine. TCRdb keeps only in-frame clones here, not all; method: immunoSEQ multiplex PCR. The sample has 80,000 to 100,000 clones; more than 70% are singletons. The germline CDR1 and CDR2 sequences are LGHNA and YSLEER. The CDR3 is made up of 13 amino acids. Trimming took off 2 bases at V and 3 bases at J, with 7 bases between the two ends. This TCR derives from an adult in good health. The chain couples TRBV4-3 to TRBJ1-2; D is possibly TRBD1 (5 bases). Sample: peripheral blood, taken on day 0 of AZD1222 vaccination. CDR3 in DNA: TGCGCCAGCAGCCAATCGACAGACTATGGCTACACCTTC. Amino acids: CASSQSTDYGYTF.